This T cell receptor beta chain was sequenced in a study of CD8 T cells in ankylosing spondylitis. As for this clonotype: Its target is unknown.

Looked up from germline, CDR1 is DFQATT and CDR2 is SNEGSKA (reference sequence). Deletions cut 5 bases from V and 4 bases from J, with 15 bases between. The CDR3 is made up of 14 amino acids. MiXCR, run by TCRdb on the 5' RACE reads, gives a single entry per CDR3 protein. Of around 430,000 distinct CDR3 sequences listed, roughly 18% are singletons. Study results and caveats: There was a TCR beta motif, made of several highly homologous variants, that appeared characteristic of ankylosing spondylitis blood. Researchers reportedly found disease-linked clones significantly enriched in matched ankylosing spondylitis synovial fluid. As for the disease-linked clones, they showed a CD8+ phenotype and occurred at relatively low frequencies in peripheral blood.

The J gene is TRBJ2-1, the V gene TRBV20-1; possibly TRBD2 for D (6 bases). Sequencing input: blood, either unsorted or a sorted T cell fraction (not recorded which). This TCR came from a male donor with ankylosing spondylitis. CDR3 sequence reads: CSAHDGRLYNEQFF. The CDR3 coding sequence is TGCAGTGCTCACGACGGGAGACTATACAATGAGCAGTTCTTC.